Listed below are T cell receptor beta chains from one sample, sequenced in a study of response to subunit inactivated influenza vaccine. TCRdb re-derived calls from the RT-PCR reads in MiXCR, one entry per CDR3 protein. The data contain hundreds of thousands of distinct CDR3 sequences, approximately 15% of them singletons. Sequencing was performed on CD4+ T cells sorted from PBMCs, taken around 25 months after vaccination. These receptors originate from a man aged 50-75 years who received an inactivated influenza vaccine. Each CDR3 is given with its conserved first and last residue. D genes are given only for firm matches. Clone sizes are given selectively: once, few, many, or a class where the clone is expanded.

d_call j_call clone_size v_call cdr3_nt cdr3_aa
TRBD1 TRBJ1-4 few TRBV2 TGTGCCAGCAGCCCACAGGGGGCTAGTGAAAAACTGTTTTTT CASSPQGASEKLFF
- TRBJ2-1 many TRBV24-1 TGTGCCACCAGTGATAACAGGGTCCATGAGCAGTTCTTC CATSDNRVHEQFF
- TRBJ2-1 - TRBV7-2 TGTGCCAGCAGCTTAGCGCAGACGCCCGAGCAGTTCTTC CASSLAQTPEQFF
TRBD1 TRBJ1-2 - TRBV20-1 TGCAGTGCTTACAGGGGCACTAACTATGGCTACACCTTC CSAYRGTNYGYTF
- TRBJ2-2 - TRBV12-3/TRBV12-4 TGTGCCAGCAGTTTAGTCCGGTCCACCGGGGAGCTGTTTTTT CASSLVRSTGELFF
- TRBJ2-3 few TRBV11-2 TGTGCCAGCAGCTTAGGAGTCTACACAGATACGCAGTATTTT CASSLGVYTDTQYF
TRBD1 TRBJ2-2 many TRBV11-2 TGTGCCAGCAGCCAACGGGACAGTTACACCGGGGAGCTGTTTTTT CASSQRDSYTGELFF
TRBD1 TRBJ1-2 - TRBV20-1 TGCAGTGCTAGAGAAACGACAGGGCAAAACTACACCTTC CSARETTGQNYTF
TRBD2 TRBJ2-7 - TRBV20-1 TGCAGTGCCGATGGGCTAGCGGAGTACGAGCAGTACTTC CSADGLAEYEQYF
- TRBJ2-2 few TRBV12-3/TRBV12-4 TGTGCCAGCAGTTTTTCCGCCGGGGAGCTGTTTTTT CASSFSAGELFF
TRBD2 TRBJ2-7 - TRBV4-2 TGTGCCAGCAGCGAAAGCGGGAGGGCCGCGGGGCAGCAGTACTTC CASSESGRAAGQQYF
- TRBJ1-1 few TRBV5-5 TGTGCCAGCAGCCCCTCCCCCGGGGGGGGGGCTGAAGCTTTCTTT CASSPSPGGGAEAFF
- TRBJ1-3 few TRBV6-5 TGTGCCAGCAGTTACTCGGCAGGAAACACCATATATTTT CASSYSAGNTIYF
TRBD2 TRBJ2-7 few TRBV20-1 TGCAGTGCTAGAAGGACTAGCGGGAGGGCCCGAAACTACGAGCAGTACTTC CSARRTSGRARNYEQYF
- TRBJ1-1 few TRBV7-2 TGTGCCAGCAGCTCCCGGGGGCATTTTGAAGCTTTCTTT CASSSRGHFEAFF
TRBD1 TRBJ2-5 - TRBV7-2 TGTGCCAGCAGCTCACAGGGGTCCCAAGAGACCCAGTACTTC CASSSQGSQETQYF
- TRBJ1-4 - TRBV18 TGTGCCAGCTCACCACCGCTTGTCGGGAGAGCTAATGAAAAACTGTTTTTT CASSPPLVGRANEKLFF
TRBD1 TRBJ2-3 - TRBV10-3 TGTGCCATCAGTGAGTTGACAGGGATCACAGATACGCAGTATTTT CAISELTGITDTQYF
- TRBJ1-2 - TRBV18 TGTGCCAGCTCACCCCGGGACCCCACCGATGGCTACACCTTC CASSPRDPTDGYTF
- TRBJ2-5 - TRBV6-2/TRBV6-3 TGTGCCAGCAGTTATGCGGTACAAGAGACCCAGTACTTC CASSYAVQETQYF
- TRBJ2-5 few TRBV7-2 TGTGCCAGCAGCTCGTATAAAGAGACCCAGTACTTC CASSSYKETQYF
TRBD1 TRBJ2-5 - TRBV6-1 TGTGCCAGCAGCAAACAGGGGATCCAAGAGACCCAGTACTTC CASSKQGIQETQYF
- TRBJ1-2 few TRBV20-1 TGCAGTGCTAACCGCGAGTCTTGGTATGGCTACACCTTC CSANRESWYGYTF
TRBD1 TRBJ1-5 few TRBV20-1 TGCAGTGCGACCGGGACAGGGGATCAGCCCCAGCATTTT CSATGTGDQPQHF
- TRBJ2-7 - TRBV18 TGTGCCAGTAGCCCTGGGGGCTCCTACGAGCAGTACTTC CASSPGGSYEQYF
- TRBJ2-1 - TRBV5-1 TGCGCCAGCAGCCCTGGACAGCGGACTTACAATGAGCAGTTCTTC CASSPGQRTYNEQFF
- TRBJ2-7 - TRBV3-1 TGTGCCAGCAGCCAAGATGGGAGGAGGAGGGAGCAGTACTTC CASSQDGRRREQYF
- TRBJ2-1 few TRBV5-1 TGCGCCAGCAGCTTGTTTGAGGGGGACAATGAGCAGTTCTTC CASSLFEGDNEQFF
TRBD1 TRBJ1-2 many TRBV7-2 TGTGCCAGCAGCTCCGGGACAGGGAGAGTCTACACCTTC CASSSGTGRVYTF
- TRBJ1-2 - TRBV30 TGTGCCTGGAGGTCAATGCGGGGACCCGGCTACACCTTC CAWRSMRGPGYTF
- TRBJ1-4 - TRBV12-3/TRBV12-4 TGTGCCAGCAGTAGACAGGAAGAAAAACTGTTTTTT CASSRQEEKLFF
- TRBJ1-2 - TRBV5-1 TGCGCCAGCAGCCGCATGACGCTCGAAGGCTACACCTTC CASSRMTLEGYTF
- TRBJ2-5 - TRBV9 TGTGCCAGCAGCCCCGGTGTTCTCCAGATTCAAGAGACCCAGTACTTC CASSPGVLQIQETQYF
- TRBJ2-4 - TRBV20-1 TGCAGTGCTTATGAGATTGGAGCCAAAAACATTCAGTACTTC CSAYEIGAKNIQYF
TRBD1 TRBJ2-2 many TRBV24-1 TGTGCCACCGGACAGGGCCGGCCCTCTACCGGGGAGCTGTTTTTT CATGQGRPSTGELFF
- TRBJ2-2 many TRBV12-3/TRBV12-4 TGTGCCGCGACCCGGGAGGGGGCCGACACCGGGGAGCTGTTTTTT CAATREGADTGELFF
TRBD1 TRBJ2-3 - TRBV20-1 TGCAGTGCTAGGGGGGAAACCGGGACAGGGACAGATACGCAGTATTTT CSARGETGTGTDTQYF
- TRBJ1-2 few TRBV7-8 TGTGCCAGCAGCCCCCAGCTATTGGCTAACTATGGCTACACCTTC CASSPQLLANYGYTF
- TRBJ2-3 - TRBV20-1 TGCAGTGCAAAGAGGTTTGCGGAAGATACGCAGTATTTT CSAKRFAEDTQYF
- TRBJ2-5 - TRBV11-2 TGTGCCAGCGCCCCGGTGGCAGGGAAAGAGACCCAGTACTTC CASAPVAGKETQYF
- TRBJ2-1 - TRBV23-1 TGCGCCTGCAGTCATCACAGGGACAATGAGCAGTTCTTC CACSHHRDNEQFF
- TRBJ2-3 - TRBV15 TGTGCCACCAGCGTCATTCCGCGGGGCGATACGCAGTATTTT CATSVIPRGDTQYF
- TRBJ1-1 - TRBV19 TGTGCCAGTAGAAAACAAAAGAACACTGAAGCTTTCTTT CASRKQKNTEAFF